One and the same sample provided the 11 T cell receptor beta chains below, sequenced in a study of CD8+CD57+ T cells in acquired aplastic anemia. TCR beta VDJ combinations and CDR3 sequences were profiled from genomic DNA. TCRdb re-called the reads with MiXCR, one entry per CDR3 protein. The sample lists about 270,000 distinct CDR3 sequences, about 80% occurring once. Those patients picked for sequencing had displayed CD8+CD57+ cell expansion on flow cytometry. The material sequenced was sorted CD4+, CD8+, or CD8+CD57+ T cells (not recorded which) from PBMCs. The receptors were gathered from a human donor with aplastic anemia.

The rearrangement links TRBV5-4 to TRBJ2-7; D ambiguous. The CDR3 is 10 amino acids. The V end lost 2 bases, the J end lost 11 bases, and 8 bases lay between the germline ends. CDR1 is SGHNT, CDR2 YYREEE, per germline (reference sequence). This CDR3 reads CASSLVDEYV. The DNA for the CDR3 is TGTGCCAGCAGCTTAGTCGACGAGTACGTC.

The V and J genes are TRBV7-9 and TRBJ2-7; perhaps TRBD2 as D (6 bases). The V gene's germline CDR1 is SEHNR and CDR2 FQNEAQ (reference sequence). CDR3 length: 18 residues. The ends were cut back, 3 bases at V and 4 bases at J, with 25 bases in the middle. The CDR3: CASSFHTGGAGDSYEQYV. In DNA form, the CDR3 reads TGTGCCAGCAGCTTTCATACAGGCGGGGCAGGCGATTCGTACGAGCAGTACGTC.

This clonotype came up once. This rearrangement joins TRBV19 to TRBJ2-1; 9 positions match TRBD1. Looked up from germline, CDR1 is LNHDA and CDR2 is SQIVND (reference sequence). The ends lost 7 bases at V and 8 bases at J; junction bases unmatched: 9. CDR3 length equals 14 residues. The CDR3 spells CASNSGQGYDEQFF. CDR3 DNA sequence: TGTGCCAGTAACAGCGGACAGGGGTACGATGAGCAGTTCTTC.

Regarding this clonotype: At one of its ends the junction is not consistent with the germline gene, which may arise from a read error. The rearrangement joins TRBV10-3 to TRBJ1-4; a weak D match, TRBD1 (6 bases). Germline V gene lookup returns CDR1 ENHRY and CDR2 SYGVKD. This CDR3 is 15 amino acids long. CDR3 protein: CASSTVQGLSAKLFF. The CDR3 DNA sequence: TGTGCCAGCAGTACCGTCCAGGGGTTATCAGCAAAACTGTTTTTT.

V and J are TRBV7-3 and TRBJ1-2; D gene uncertain. The germline V gene has CDR1 SGHTA and CDR2 FQGTGA. With 2 bases removed from V and 8 bases from J, the gap between germline ends came to 21 bases. This CDR3 contains 16 residues. The CDR3 DNA follows: TGTGCCAGCAGCTTACCGGAAAGGCCCGAGGCCCAGGGCTACACCTTC. This encodes CASSLPERPEAQGYTF.

The J gene is TRBJ2-1, the V gene TRBV6-2 or TRBV6-3; D not certain. The CDR3 is 17 amino acids. Germline V gives CDR1 MNHEY, CDR2 SVGEGT. Trimming stripped 2 bases from V and 2 bases from J, with 16 bases between. The chain's CDR3 is CASSYISIALPYNEQFF. CDR3 sequence (DNA): TGTGCCAGCAGTTACATTTCGATTGCCCTTCCCTACAATGAGCAGTTCTTC.

A single count supports this clonotype. One junction end does not reproduce the germline sequence, and a read error may be involved. The chain uses TRBV7-2 and TRBJ2-3; D is possibly TRBD2 (5 bases). The germline V gene has CDR1 SGHTA and CDR2 FQGNSA. There are 14 residues in the CDR3. CDR3 amino acids: CASSLAGGRGATHF. The CDR3, as DNA: TGTGCCAGCAGCTTAGCGGGCGGGCGCGGTGCTACGCATTTT.

The V call is TRBV20-1, the J call TRBJ2-7; the match to TRBD2 covers 10 bases. The V gene's germline CDR1 is DFQATT and CDR2 SNEGSKA (reference sequence). V shed 0 bases, J shed 2 bases, and the junction held 1 base outside the gene matches. CDR3 size: 14 residues. CDR3 protein: CSARDLAGAYEQYF. CDR3 coding DNA: TGCAGTGCTAGAGACCTAGCGGGGGCCTACGAGCAGTACTTC.

For this clonotype: The CDR3 does not close with the conserved phenylalanine or tryptophan, likely indicating a read error. The DNA is left out, because the CDR3 cannot be placed on it with certainty; the CDR3 is given as TCRdb lists it. V is TRBV10-2 and J is TRBJ1-4; the D segment call TRBD1 is taken from the table without a DNA check. Germline lookup yields CDR1 WSHSY and CDR2 SAAADI. Inclusive of both ends, the CDR3 amounts to 17 amino acids. The CDR3 is CASSDYGGRQMNQYFVP.

J is TRBJ2-1 and V is TRBV5-1, with 10 bases identical to TRBD1. With V trimmed by 4 bases and J by 8 bases, 12 bases remained unmatched. CDR1 and CDR2 (germline): SGHRS, YFSETQ. CDR3 length: 16 amino acids. This chain's CDR3 is CASSEDRGNAQDEQFF. CDR3 DNA sequence: TGCGCCAGCAGCGAGGACAGGGGGAACGCTCAGGATGAGCAGTTCTTC.

As for this clonotype: No conserved phenylalanine or tryptophan ends this CDR3, so it is likely a read error. The DNA is omitted, as the CDR3 cannot be located on it reliably, and the CDR3 follows TCRdb's listing. The rearrangement uses TRBV2 and TRBJ2-3. The CDR3 length equals 11 residues, ends included. Per the germline V gene, CDR1 is SNHLY and CDR2 is FYNNEI. The CDR3 loop is CASRAADTGSL.